The entry below gives a single T cell receptor beta chain sequence along with its context. Authors' analysis steps: It was from reference gene primer amplification that nucleated cell counts were estimated. Clones were sequenced by immunoSEQ multiplex PCR, and TCRdb holds only the in-frame ones, with some missing. The V and J calls and the clone size are those of that table, but D and trimming were determined from the DNA. This table holds some 87,000 clones, about three quarters found once. Germline loops: CDR1 SQVTM, CDR2 ANQGSEA. Trimming took 5 bases from V and 3 from J, leaving 10 bases between them. The CDR3 runs 12 residues. The data are from a study of blood T cell repertoires in COVID-19.

The sequenced material came from peripheral blood. The chain links TRBV29-1 to TRBJ1-2; D remains unclear. This clonotype originated in a man in his forties or fifties who had recovered from COVID-19. The CDR3 spells CSVRVGDYGYTF. The CDR3 nucleotides read TGCAGCGTTAGGGTGGGAGACTATGGCTACACCTTC.